The 28 T cell receptor beta chains below come from one sample, sequenced in a study of human T cells and chemical hapten exposure. TCRdb itself ran the RACE reads through MiXCR, one entry per CDR3 protein. The profile shows 95,000 to 150,000 distinct CDR3 sequences, about an eighth of them singletons. Time point indicated: patch test 1, 2 weeks after DPC sensitization. The sample's treatment: therapeutic diphenylcyclopropenone sensitization with weekly scalp DPC. The sequencing here drew on whole blood, taken in connection with sensitization to the hapten diphenylcyclopropenone (DPC). The receptor set was obtained from a man aged 18 to 29 with alopecia areata. Some clones in this sample may be carry-over from other donors' samples.

This clonotype was detected a few times. This chain links TRBV20-1 with TRBJ2-3; 13 nucleotides agree with TRBD2. Germline V gene lookup returns CDR1 DFQATT and CDR2 SNEGSKA (reference sequence). This CDR3 region has 16 residues. V dropped 1 base and J dropped 7; count of bases not matched to a gene: 8. CDR3 nucleotides: TGCAGTGCTAGAGGGACTAGCGGGGGCCTAGAGAATACGCAGTATTTT. It encodes CSARGTSGGLENTQYF.

The chain is built from TRBV9 and TRBJ2-2; possibly TRBD2 for D (5 bases). Germline assignment: CDR1 SGDLS and CDR2 YYNGEE. The CDR3 spans 14 residues. V was cut by 4 bases and J by 6 bases, with 13 bases left in between. In DNA, the CDR3 is TGTGCCAGCAGCATTTCGCGGGTTGCCGGGGAGCTGTTTTTT. Protein sequence: CASSISRVAGELFF.

The chain couples TRBV7-3 to TRBJ2-3; D gene ambiguous. Germline V lookup: CDR1 SGHTA, CDR2 FQGTGA. The ends were cut back, 1 base at V and 2 bases at J, with 4 bases in the middle. This CDR3 is built from 13 residues. The chain's CDR3 is CASSLIATDTQYF. In nucleotides, the CDR3 is TGTGCCAGCAGCTTAATAGCCACAGATACGCAGTATTTT.

CDR3 in DNA: TGTGCCACCTGCCTAGGGGGGCTTGAGTCACCCCTCCACTTT. Its translation: CATCLGGLESPLHF. The rearrangement links TRBV10-3 to TRBJ1-6, with D tentatively TRBD1 (6 bases). CDR3 length equals 14 residues. The germline V gene encodes CDR1 ENHRY and CDR2 SYGVKD. Deletions cut 10 bases from V and 10 bases from J, with 20 bases between.

This clonotype was recorded a few times. The gene calls are TRBV7-2 and TRBJ2-2, with D unresolved. This CDR3 has 17 residues. The germline V gene encodes CDR1 SGHTA and CDR2 FQGNSA. V dropped 1 base and J dropped 6 bases, with 18 bases sitting between them. The CDR3 region has the DNA TGTGCCAGCAGCTTAGGGTTACGTGGAGTGTACGCCGGGGAGCTGTTTTTT. Translation gives CASSLGLRGVYAGELFF.

The V and J genes are TRBV12-3 or TRBV12-4 and TRBJ2-2; tentative D call: TRBD2 (7 bases). V lost 1 base and J lost 4, with 13 bases in between. CDR3 length equals 16 residues. CDR3 residues: CASSLGQGRGTGELFF. DNA of the CDR3: TGTGCCAGCAGTTTAGGCCAGGGGAGGGGCACCGGGGAGCTGTTTTTT.

This sequence joins TRBV6-2 or TRBV6-3 and TRBJ1-5; TRBD1 agrees at 7 bases. The CDR3 runs 13 residues. Germline V gene sequence: CDR1 MNHEY, CDR2 SVGEGT. V shed 7 bases, J shed 5 bases, and the junction held 5 bases outside the gene matches. CDR3 coding DNA: TGTGCCAGCACTGACAGGGAGTATCAGCCCCAGCATTTT. Its translation is CASTDREYQPQHF.

J is TRBJ1-6 and V is TRBV10-1; D is possibly TRBD1 (6 bases). CDR3 length equals 13 residues. The germline V gene encodes CDR1 WNHNN and CDR2 SYGVQD (reference sequence). V shed 8 bases and J shed 3 bases, with 8 bases lying between them. This CDR3 is CASGQNYNSPLHF. CDR3 bases: TGCGCCAGCGGACAGAACTATAATTCACCCCTCCACTTT.

This clonotype was detected a few times. The V and J genes are TRBV27 and TRBJ2-2; 13 bases match TRBD2. The CDR3 runs 18 residues. Trimming at V came to 5 bases and at J to 6 bases, leaving 12 bases not matched to a gene. In germline, CDR1 is MNHEY, CDR2 SMNVEV (reference sequence). CDR3 amino acids: CASSQTPGLAGTSGELFF. CDR3 DNA sequence: TGTGCCAGCAGTCAGACACCGGGACTAGCGGGGACCTCCGGGGAGCTGTTTTTT.

This clonotype was picked up a small number of times. The chain employs TRBV29-1 and TRBJ1-1; possibly TRBD1 for D (5 bases). Germline values: CDR1 SQVTM, CDR2 ANQGSEA. The CDR3 covers 11 residues. The germline V and J ends were trimmed by 6 bases and 3 bases, with 8 bases remaining between them. The CDR3 loop reads CSVSGYTEAFF. In DNA form, the CDR3 reads TGCAGCGTCTCAGGGTACACTGAAGCTTTCTTT.

The rearrangement joins TRBV7-9 to TRBJ2-5, with D perhaps matching TRBD2 (5 bases). The germline V gene encodes CDR1 SEHNR and CDR2 FQNEAQ (reference sequence). This CDR3 is 13 amino acids long. Trimming stripped 5 bases from V and 2 bases from J, with 9 bases between. The CDR3 spells CASSPGDQETQYF. The CDR3 coding sequence is TGTGCCAGCAGCCCCGGGGATCAAGAGACCCAGTACTTC.

The V gene is TRBV11-2, the J gene TRBJ2-4, with TRBD1 matching over 7 bases. Trimming cost V 5 bases and J 0 bases; bases outside gene matches: 10. CDR3 length equals 17 residues. Germline lookup yields CDR1 SGHAT and CDR2 FQNNGV. CDR3 coding DNA: TGTGCCAGCAGCCTCGGTAGGGGGCTCCTAGCCAAAAACATTCAGTACTTC. Its translation is CASSLGRGLLAKNIQYF.

This clonotype occurred a few times. The chain employs TRBV12-3 or TRBV12-4 and TRBJ1-5; possibly TRBD1 for D (5 bases). V lost 3 bases to trimming and J lost 5 bases, with 11 bases between them. The CDR3 length is 14 residues. The DNA for the CDR3 is TGTGCCAGCAGTTTTGCAGGGCATGATCAGCCCCAGCATTTT. It is translated as CASSFAGHDQPQHF.

This clonotype was detected many times. The chain has TRBV5-1 and TRBJ2-4, with TRBD1 matching over 10 bases. V lost 3 bases and J lost 0; bases outside the gene matches: 9. The CDR3 totals 18 residues. Germline CDR1 reads SGHRS; CDR2 reads YFSETQ. CDR3 protein: CASSYTGTGVLAKNIQYF. The DNA for the CDR3 is TGCGCCAGCAGCTATACCGGGACAGGGGTCCTAGCCAAAAACATTCAGTACTTC.

This chain connects TRBV13 to TRBJ1-4; TRBD1 agrees at 8 bases. The CDR3 loop spans 16 amino acids. Germline trimming cut 4 bases from V and 6 bases from J; bases unmatched to any gene: 10. Germline V gene data show CDR1 as PRHDT and CDR2 as FYEKMQ (reference sequence). The chain's CDR3 is CASSSIQGAEDEKLFF. In DNA, the CDR3 is TGTGCCAGCAGCTCTATCCAGGGGGCGGAAGATGAAAAACTGTTTTTT.

This clonotype was seen a few times. V is TRBV3-1 and J is TRBJ1-5, with no clear D. The V and J ends lost 1 base and 5 bases respectively, with 12 bases between them. The CDR3 has 15 amino acids. Germline lookup yields CDR1 LGHDT and CDR2 YNNKEL (reference sequence). This CDR3 is CASSQGTGGHQPQHF. The CDR3 region has the DNA TGTGCCAGCAGCCAAGGGACGGGAGGGCATCAGCCCCAGCATTTT. Combining the CDR3 with reference TRBV3-1 and TRBJ1-5 gives the whole variable domain DTAVSQTPKYLVTQMGNDKSIKCEQNLGHDTMYWYKQDSKKFLKIMFSYNNKELIINETVPNRFSPKSPDKAHLNLHINSLELGDSAVYFCASSQGTGGHQPQHFGDGTRLSIL.

The table lists this clonotype with a few counts. The gene calls are TRBV28 and TRBJ1-2; 7 nucleotides align to TRBD1. CDR3 length: 13 residues. Trimming removed 7 bases from V and 4 bases from J; junction bases left unmatched: 6. CDR1 is MDHEN and CDR2 is SYDVKM in the germline V gene. The CDR3, as DNA: TGTGCCAGCACCATCGACAGGGCCTATGGCTACACCTTC. As protein: CASTIDRAYGYTF.

The chain joins TRBV6-5 to TRBJ2-7, with 8 bases that match TRBD1. This CDR3 spans 16 amino acids. Trimming cost V 2 bases and J 0 bases; bases outside gene matches: 6. Germline V gives CDR1 MNHEY, CDR2 SVGAGI. CDR3 sequence (DNA): TGTGCCAGCAGTTACACCGACAGGGGCTCCTCCTACGAGCAGTACTTC. Translating it yields CASSYTDRGSSYEQYF.

This chain connects TRBV7-2 to TRBJ2-3; no firm D call. V lost 0 bases to trimming and J lost 1 base, with 14 bases between them. The germline CDR1 and CDR2 sequences are SGHTA and FQGNSA. The CDR3 is 17 residues long. The CDR3 reads CASSLAQRTVGTDTQYF. CDR3 sequence (DNA): TGTGCCAGCAGCTTAGCGCAAAGGACCGTCGGCACAGATACGCAGTATTTT.

This clonotype was detected a few times. CDR3 in DNA: TGTGCCAGCAGCTTTTGGCCGGCTGGAGCTTTCTTT. Translated, it gives CASSFWPAGAFF. The chain recombines TRBV11-2 with TRBJ1-1; no firm D call. The CDR3 has 12 amino acids. CDR1 is SGHAT and CDR2 is FQNNGV in the germline V gene. V was cut by 3 bases and J by 10 bases, with 12 bases left in between.

This clonotype was seen more than once but under ten times. CDR3: CASSSLGGPLNSPLHF. The DNA for the CDR3 is TGTGCCAGCAGTTCCCTTGGGGGACCGCTGAATTCACCCCTCCACTTT. The chain is built from TRBV28 and TRBJ1-6; TRBD1 is a possible D gene (5 bases). Germline-derived CDR1 and CDR2 are MDHEN and SYDVKM. The ends were cut back, 4 bases at V and 7 bases at J, with 17 bases in the middle. The CDR3 is 16 amino acids.

The chain employs TRBV20-1 and TRBJ1-5; D may be TRBD1 (6 bases). The CDR3 has 19 amino acids. Germline loops: CDR1 DFQATT, CDR2 SNEGSKA (reference sequence). Trimming removed 0 bases at V and 3 bases at J, with 24 bases between. The CDR3 spells CSARETGFTLANDNQPQHF. The CDR3 nucleotides are TGCAGTGCTAGAGAAACAGGGTTTACCCTAGCTAATGACAATCAGCCCCAGCATTTT.

A few counts support this clonotype. This rearrangement joins TRBV6-2 or TRBV6-3 to TRBJ2-1; D may correspond to TRBD1 or TRBD2 (7 bases each). The CDR3 totals 16 residues. The V end lost 3 bases, the J end lost 4 bases, and 16 bases lay between the germline ends. Germline V gene lookup returns CDR1 MNHEY and CDR2 SVGEGT. The CDR3 reads CASSYTRGGSYNEQFF. The CDR3 DNA reads TGTGCCAGCAGTTATACCAGGGGGGGGTCTTACAATGAGCAGTTCTTC.

This clonotype was detected ten times or more. The V call is TRBV7-3, the J call TRBJ1-6, with D possibly TRBD1 on 6 matching bases. CDR1 is SGHTA and CDR2 is FQGTGA in the germline V gene. The CDR3 runs 13 residues. Between the trimmed V and J ends, which lost 5 bases and 7 bases, there was a span of 9 bases. CDR3 DNA: TGTGCCAGCAGCCCCGACAGGAATTCACCCCTCCACTTT. This encodes CASSPDRNSPLHF.

The rearrangement links TRBV11-2 to TRBJ1-1; no definite D call. The CDR3 sequence is 11 residues long. Germline V gene lookup returns CDR1 SGHAT and CDR2 FQNNGV. The V gene lost 4 bases and the J gene lost 2 bases, with 2 bases spanning the gap. The CDR3 region has the DNA TGTGCCAGCAGCTCTAACACTGAAGCTTTCTTT. This translates into CASSSNTEAFF.

V gene TRBV7-2 combines with J gene TRBJ2-3; no clear D. With 3 bases removed from V and 6 bases from J, the gap between germline ends came to 7 bases. CDR1 is SGHTA, CDR2 FQGNSA, per germline. This CDR3 comprises 12 residues. CDR3 sequence reads: CASSFIGDTQYF. The CDR3 nucleotides are TGTGCCAGCAGCTTTATCGGGGATACGCAGTATTTT.

This clonotype was observed a few times. This rearrangement joins TRBV2 to TRBJ1-4; D gene ambiguous. The CDR3 runs 17 residues. CDR1 is SNHLY and CDR2 is FYNNEI in the germline V gene. Trimming stripped 5 bases from V and 2 bases from J, with 18 bases between. The CDR3 bases are TGTGCCAGCAGTAAGGAAAGAGTAAGGACGACTAATGAAAAACTGTTTTTT. It specifies CASSKERVRTTNEKLFF. The whole variable domain, filled in from reference TRBV2 and TRBJ1-4, reads EPEVTQTPSHQVTQMGQEVILRCVPISNHLYFYWYRQILGQKVEFLVSFYNNEISEKSEIFDDQFSVERPDGSNFTLKIRSTKLEDSAMYFCASSKERVRTTNEKLFFGSGTQLSVL.

This clonotype was found many times. The V gene is TRBV4-3, the J gene TRBJ2-1; possible D gene TRBD2, 7 bases. V lost 1 base and J lost 9, with 16 bases in between. In germline, CDR1 is LGHNA, CDR2 YSLEER. This CDR3 has 15 residues. The CDR3 nucleotides are TGCGCCAGCAGCCAAGTCGGCAGGGGAGGGAGTGAGCAGTTCTTC. This encodes CASSQVGRGGSEQFF.